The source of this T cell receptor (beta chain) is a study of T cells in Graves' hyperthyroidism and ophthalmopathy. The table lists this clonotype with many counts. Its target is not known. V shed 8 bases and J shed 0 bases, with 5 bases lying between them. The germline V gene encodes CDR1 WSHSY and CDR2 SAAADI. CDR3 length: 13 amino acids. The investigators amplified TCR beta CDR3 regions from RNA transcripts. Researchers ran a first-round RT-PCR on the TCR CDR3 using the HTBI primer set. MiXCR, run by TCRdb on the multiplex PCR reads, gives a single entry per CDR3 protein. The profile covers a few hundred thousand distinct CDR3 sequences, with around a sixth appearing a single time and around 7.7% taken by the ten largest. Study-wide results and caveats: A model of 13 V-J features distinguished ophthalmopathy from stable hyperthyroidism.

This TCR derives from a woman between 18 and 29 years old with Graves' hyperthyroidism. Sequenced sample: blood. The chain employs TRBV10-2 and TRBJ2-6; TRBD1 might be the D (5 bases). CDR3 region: CASQGSGANVLTF. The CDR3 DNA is TGCGCCAGCCAGGGCTCTGGGGCCAACGTCCTGACTTTC.